Presented here are 15 T cell receptor beta chains from one specimen sequenced in a study of blood T cells in healthy people across ages. Then a second PCR, running roughly 7 to 12 cycles, was carried out with a sample-barcoded 5' primer and a J-beta primer mix. Via MiXCR, TCRdb re-called the 5' RACE reads, giving one row per CDR3 protein. The data contain some 880,000 distinct CDR3 sequences, about 37% of them seen just once; the ten biggest clones take up roughly 13%. Sequencing was carried out using blood. These receptor sequences come from a man in his late teens or twenties in good health.

A note on this clonotype: A much larger clone is a single base away; this may be a read error. The rearrangement uses TRBV25-1 and TRBJ1-2; TRBD1 agrees at 9 bases. In germline, CDR1 is MGHDK, CDR2 SYGVNS. CDR3 length equals 15 residues. J was trimmed by 6 bases and V by 1 base; bases with no gene match: 6. CDR3 protein: CASSEWDRAGHGYTF. CDR3 sequence (DNA): TGTGCCAGCAGTGAATGGGACAGGGCGGGCCATGGCTACACCTTC.

The chain links TRBV9 to TRBJ1-2, with D unresolved. Trimming removed 4 bases from V and 8 bases from J, with 18 bases in between. This CDR3 comprises 14 residues. CDR1 and CDR2 (germline): SGDLS, YYNGEE. The CDR3, as DNA: TGTGCCAGCAGCCTTTCGGAGGACCCTGCGGGCTACACCTTC. This gives the protein CASSLSEDPAGYTF.

This clonotype was detected only a few times. The V and J genes are TRBV7-9 and TRBJ2-1, with D possibly being TRBD1 (6 bases). Trimming cost V 1 base and J 8 bases, with 9 bases left between them. Germline CDR1 reads SEHNR; CDR2 reads FQNEAQ (reference sequence). The CDR3 runs to 13 residues. CDR3 nucleotides: TGTGCCAGCAGCTTAGGGCCAGGGGATGAGCAGTTCTTC. This translates into CASSLGPGDEQFF.

Notes on this clonotype: Just one base apart from a much larger clone, this may be a read error. The J gene is TRBJ1-2, the V gene TRBV20-1; possible D gene TRBD1, 5 bases. V gave up 0 bases and J gave up 0 bases, with 11 bases separating them. This CDR3 has 15 residues. The germline V gene encodes CDR1 DFQATT and CDR2 SNEGSKA (reference sequence). DNA for the CDR3: TGCAGTGCTAGAGACGGGGAGGGGTCTAACTATGGCTACACCTTC. Translated: CSARDGEGSNYGYTF.

This clonotype was picked up one time. This chain links TRBV12-3 or TRBV12-4 with TRBJ2-1; D perhaps matches TRBD2 (5 bases). V lost 1 base, J lost 13 bases, and 23 bases lay in between. This CDR3 is built from 16 residues. The CDR3 is CASSLGASRYRETQFF. Written as DNA, the CDR3 is TGTGCCAGCAGTTTAGGGGCTAGCAGGTACCGAGAGACCCAGTTCTTC.

This clonotype has only a few counts. The V gene is TRBV5-6, the J gene TRBJ1-1, with D unresolved. Germline V CDR1 and CDR2: SGHDT, YYEEEE. Between the trimmed V and J ends, which lost 3 bases and 3 bases, there was a span of 9 bases. This CDR3 region has 13 residues. CDR3 bases: TGTGCCAGCAGCTACTCCGGCTACACTGAAGCTTTCTTT. This encodes CASSYSGYTEAFF. The full variable domain, its missing parts supplied by reference TRBV5-6 and TRBJ1-1, is DAGVTQSPTHLIKTRGQQVTLRCSPKSGHDTVSWYQQALGQGPQFIFQYYEEEERQRGNFPDRFSGHQFPNYSSELNVNALLLGDSALYLCASSYSGYTEAFFGQGTRLTVV.

This clonotype was seen repeatedly, ten times or more. The J gene is TRBJ1-6, the V gene TRBV12-3 or TRBV12-4; no firm D call. Trimming took 5 bases from V and 10 from J, leaving 6 bases between them. The length of the CDR3 is 11 residues. The CDR3 bases are TGTGCCAGCAGTGGATACTCACCCCTCCACTTT. It specifies CASSGYSPLHF.

This clonotype showed up just a few times. The rearrangement joins TRBV29-1 to TRBJ1-1; maybe TRBD1 (5 bases). Trimming removed 7 bases at V and 0 bases at J, with 15 bases between. The CDR3 sequence is 14 residues long. Germline V gene data show CDR1 as SQVTM and CDR2 as ANQGSEA. CDR3 in amino acids: CSGSGLRMNTEAFF. In DNA, the CDR3 is TGCAGCGGGTCGGGACTGCGCATGAACACTGAAGCTTTCTTT.

There are many counts of this clonotype. This CDR3 is CASSDRTGGGSYEQYF. CDR3 DNA: TGTGCCAGCAGTGATCGGACAGGGGGAGGATCATACGAGCAGTACTTC. The chain recombines TRBV12-3 or TRBV12-4 with TRBJ2-7, with 10 bases aligning to TRBD1. The CDR3 covers 16 residues. V was pared by 5 bases and J by 4 bases, with 11 bases of the junction left unmatched.

Ten or more counts support this clonotype. The chain links TRBV28 to TRBJ2-3; TRBD1 or TRBD2 may be the D gene (5 bases each). This CDR3 contains 14 residues. Between the trimmed V and J ends, which lost 6 bases and 3 bases, there was a span of 13 bases. From germline, CDR1 is MDHEN and CDR2 SYDVKM. The DNA of the CDR3 is TGTGCCAGCAGCTCTGGGACCGCTACAGATACGCAGTATTTT. Amino acid sequence: CASSSGTATDTQYF. The full variable domain, its missing parts supplied by reference TRBV28 and TRBJ2-3, is DVKVTQSSRYLVKRTGEKVFLECVQDMDHENMFWYRQDPGLGLRLIYFSYDVKMKEKGDIPEGYSVSREKKERFSLILESASTNQTSMYLCASSSGTATDTQYFGPGTRLTVL.

The table lists this clonotype with many counts. The chain has TRBV7-9 and TRBJ1-1; 9 bases align to TRBD1. Germline CDR1 and CDR2: SEHNR and FQNEAQ (reference sequence). The CDR3 extends over 15 amino acids. V was clipped by 0 bases and J by 1 base; unmatched bases: 0. CDR3 in DNA: TGTGCCAGCAGCTTAGCGGGACAGGGGAACACTGAAGCTTTCTTT. Protein product: CASSLAGQGNTEAFF.

The CDR3 region is CAAGSTVGEKLFF. The CDR3 region has the DNA TGTGCCGCTGGGTCGACAGTGGGTGAAAAACTGTTTTTT. The gene calls are TRBV6-5 and TRBJ1-4; a weak D match, TRBD1 (5 bases). The CDR3 has 13 amino acids. Germline V gene data show CDR1 as MNHEY and CDR2 as SVGAGI. Trimming pared 11 bases from V and 7 bases from J, leaving 17 bases between.

This clonotype occurred a few times. This chain joins TRBV2 and TRBJ1-2; the match to TRBD1 covers 8 bases. Germline assignment: CDR1 SNHLY and CDR2 FYNNEI. V lost 10 bases to trimming and J lost 6 bases; unmatched junction nucleotides: 4. The length of the CDR3 is 11 residues. The CDR3 sequence: CATSTGDGYTF. CDR3 bases: TGTGCCACCTCGACAGGGGATGGCTACACCTTC.

The rearrangement uses TRBV20-1 and TRBJ2-5, with D hard to call. From germline, CDR1 is DFQATT and CDR2 SNEGSKA (reference sequence). The CDR3 extends over 17 amino acids. Deletions cut 3 bases from V and 4 bases from J, with 24 bases between. CDR3 in amino acids: CSARSLDHAYGGETQYF. The CDR3 DNA is TGCAGTGCTAGGTCGCTCGACCACGCATACGGCGGAGAGACCCAGTACTTC.

The chain joins TRBV5-1 to TRBJ2-7; D remains unclear. This CDR3 has 13 residues. V lost 4 bases and J 4 bases, leaving 12 bases between the germline ends. Per the germline V gene, CDR1 is SGHRS and CDR2 is YFSETQ. CDR3 residues: CASSNDLGYEQYF. The CDR3 DNA is TGCGCCAGCAGCAACGACCTCGGGTACGAGCAGTACTTC.